This entry is about one T cell receptor (beta chain). V shed 6 bases and J 7 bases; nucleotides not matched to a gene: 9. CDR3 length equals 14 residues. This record belongs to a study of T cells in Graves' hyperthyroidism and ophthalmopathy. Researchers took RNA transcripts and amplified the TCR beta CDR3 regions from them. Primed by the HTBI set, a first-round RT-PCR was run on the TCR CDR3. TCRdb re-called the multiplex PCR reads with MiXCR, one entry per CDR3 protein. The table lists roughly 420,000 distinct CDR3 sequences, 15% to 17% of them singletons. The receptor comes from a young woman with Graves' hyperthyroidism. This chain connects TRBV12-3 or TRBV12-4 to TRBJ2-7, with 10 bases fitting TRBD2. The material sequenced was blood. The CDR3 loop reads CASRPSGSRNEQYF. CDR3 bases: TGTGCCAGCAGACCTAGCGGGAGCCGAAATGAGCAGTACTTC.